The 9 T cell receptor beta chains below were found in one sample sequenced in a study of blood T cell repertoires in COVID-19 (dated by TCRdb to the early 2020s). Receptor amplification or capture employed the immunoSEQ multiplex PCR assay. Held by TCRdb, this immuneACCESS table contains in-frame sequences only and omits some clones. Under half of the omission traces to an unresolved V gene where checked; the cause of the rest is unknown. For this sample there are around 500,000 clones; approximately 91% appear just once. Together, the top ten hold under 9.5% of the sample. The sequenced sample was PBMCs or T cells enriched from blood (not recorded which). These receptors were taken from a woman aged 60 to 75 who had recovered from COVID-19.

The chain recombines TRBV6-1 with TRBJ1-5; D remains unclear. Germline CDR1 MNHNS, CDR2 SASEGT. There are 18 residues in the CDR3. V was clipped by 3 bases and J by 4 bases, with 22 bases between them. The CDR3 is CASSDLPVGMGTNQPQHF. The DNA of the CDR3 is TGTGCCAGCAGTGACCTACCTGTCGGGATGGGAACGAATCAGCCCCAGCATTTT.

The chain has TRBV25-1 and TRBJ2-5; the D gene is possibly TRBD1 (5 bases). This CDR3 is built from 15 residues. Trimming pared 6 bases from V and 4 bases from J, leaving 18 bases between. Germline CDR1 and CDR2: MGHDK and SYGVNS. The CDR3 bases are TGTGCCAGCAGCGCCCTTTGGGCAGGGCGAGAGACCCAGTACTTC. Protein: CASSALWAGRETQYF.

This clone was recorded once. The genes are TRBV2 and TRBJ1-6; TRBD1 agrees at 7 bases. This CDR3 has 14 amino acids. CDR1 and CDR2 (germline): SNHLY, FYNNEI. The junction had 5 bases not matched to a gene; V was cut back by 6 bases and J by 6 bases. CDR3 amino acids: CASRRDSLNSPLHF. For the CDR3, the DNA is TGTGCCAGCAGGAGGGACAGTCTTAATTCACCCCTCCACTTT.

On this clone itself: Other DNA sequences from this sample encode an identical CDR3 as well. The J gene is TRBJ1-1, the V gene TRBV5-6; 8 bases are a match to TRBD1. V lost 3 bases, J lost 3 bases, and 4 bases stayed unmatched. CDR1 SGHDT and CDR2 YYEEEE come from the germline V gene. The CDR3 runs to 14 residues. CDR3 protein: CASSWGTGDTEAFF. CDR3 DNA sequence: TGTGCCAGCAGCTGGGGGACAGGAGACACTGAAGCTTTCTTT. The full variable domain, completed using reference TRBV5-6 and TRBJ1-1, is DAGVTQSPTHLIKTRGQQVTLRCSPKSGHDTVSWYQQALGQGPQFIFQYYEEEERQRGNFPDRFSGHQFPNYSSELNVNALLLGDSALYLCASSWGTGDTEAFFGQGTRLTVV.

The rearrangement joins TRBV6-5 to TRBJ2-7; no definite D call. Trimming removed 7 bases from V and 3 bases from J, with 7 bases in between. The CDR3 extends over 11 amino acids. Germline assignment: CDR1 MNHEY and CDR2 SVGAGI. CDR3 loop: CASTLNYEQYF. In DNA, the CDR3 is TGTGCCAGCACTTTAAACTACGAGCAGTACTTC.

This clone appeared once. The gene calls are TRBV5-1 and TRBJ2-3; 8 bases are a match to TRBD1. The germline V gene has CDR1 SGHRS and CDR2 YFSETQ. This CDR3 region has 13 residues. V was clipped by 7 bases and J by 5 bases; unmatched bases: 6. The CDR3 DNA is TGCGCCAGCGGACAGGGCATAAGAGATACGCAGTATTTT. Its protein product is CASGQGIRDTQYF.

This rearrangement joins TRBV6-5 to TRBJ1-2; TRBD1 matches at 11 bases. Germline loops: CDR1 MNHEY, CDR2 SVGAGI. The V segment lost 6 bases and the J segment 4 bases; nucleotides outside the gene matches: 7. The CDR3 totals 15 residues. The CDR3 region has the DNA TGTGCCAGCAGATACCGGGACAGGGGGAGCTATGGCTACACCTTC. Its protein product is CASRYRDRGSYGYTF.

J is TRBJ1-2 and V is TRBV10-2, with 11 bases matching TRBD1. With V trimmed by 0 bases and J by 3 bases, 6 bases remained unmatched. Per the germline V gene, CDR1 is WSHSY and CDR2 is SAAADI. The CDR3 is 17 amino acids. The CDR3 protein is CASSESIPGQGDYGYTF. The CDR3 coding sequence is TGCGCCAGCAGTGAGTCAATTCCGGGACAGGGGGACTATGGCTACACCTTC.

This chain joins TRBV5-1 and TRBJ1-6; D is unclear. The CDR3 sequence is 13 residues long. The germline V and J ends were trimmed by 0 bases and 10 bases, with 8 bases remaining between them. CDR1 SGHRS and CDR2 YFSETQ come from the germline V gene. The CDR3 is CASSLVLGSPLHF. As DNA, the CDR3 is TGCGCCAGCAGCTTGGTACTGGGCTCACCCCTCCACTTT. Together with reference TRBV5-1 and TRBJ1-6, the CDR3 gives the full variable domain: KAGVTQTPRYLIKTRGQQVTLSCSPISGHRSVSWYQQTPGQGLQFLFEYFSETQRNKGNFPGRFSGRQFSNSRSEMNVSTLELGDSALYLCASSLVLGSPLHFGNGTRLTVT.